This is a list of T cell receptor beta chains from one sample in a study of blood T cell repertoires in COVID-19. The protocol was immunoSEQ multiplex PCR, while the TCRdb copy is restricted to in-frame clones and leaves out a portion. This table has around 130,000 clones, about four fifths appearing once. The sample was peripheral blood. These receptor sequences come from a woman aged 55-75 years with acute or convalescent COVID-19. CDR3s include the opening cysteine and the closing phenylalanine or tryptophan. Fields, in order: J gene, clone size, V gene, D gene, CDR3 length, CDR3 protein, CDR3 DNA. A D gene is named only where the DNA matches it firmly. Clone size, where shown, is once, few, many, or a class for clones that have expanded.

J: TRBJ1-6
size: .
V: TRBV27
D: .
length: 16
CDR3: CASSLSVSSYNSPLHF
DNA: TGTGCCAGCAGTTTATCGGTTAGCTCCTATAATTCACCCCTCCACTTT

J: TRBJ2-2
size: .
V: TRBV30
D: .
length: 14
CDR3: CVWSVQAFTGELFF
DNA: TGTGTCTGGAGTGTACAGGCCTTCACCGGGGAGCTGTTTTTT

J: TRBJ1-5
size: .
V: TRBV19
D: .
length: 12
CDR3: CASRRGTEPQHF
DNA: TGTGCCTCAAGGCGGGGAACGGAGCCCCAGCATTTT

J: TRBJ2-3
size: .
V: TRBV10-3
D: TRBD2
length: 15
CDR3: CAISGGSGGTDTQYF
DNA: TGTGCCATCAGTGGAGGTAGCGGGGGCACAGATACGCAGTATTTT

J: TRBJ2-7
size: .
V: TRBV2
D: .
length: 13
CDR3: CARQGGSSYEQYF
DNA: TGTGCCAGGCAGGGAGGTTCCTCCTACGAGCAGTACTTC

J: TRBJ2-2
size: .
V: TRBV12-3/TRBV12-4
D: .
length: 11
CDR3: CASTPGRELFF
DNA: TGTGCCAGCACTCCCGGTAGGGAGCTGTTTTTT

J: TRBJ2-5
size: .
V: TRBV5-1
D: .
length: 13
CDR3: CASSVTRGETQYF
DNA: TGCGCCAGCAGCGTTACCAGAGGAGAGACCCAGTACTTC

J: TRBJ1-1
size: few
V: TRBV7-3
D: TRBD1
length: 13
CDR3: CASSPGGNTEAFF
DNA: TGTGCCAGCAGCCCAGGGGGGAACACTGAAGCTTTCTTT

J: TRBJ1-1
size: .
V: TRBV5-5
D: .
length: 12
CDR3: CASAGYNTEAFF
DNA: TGTGCCAGCGCAGGGTATAACACTGAAGCTTTCTTT

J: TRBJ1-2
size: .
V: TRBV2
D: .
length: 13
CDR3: CASIERGRMRYTF
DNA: TGTGCCAGCATAGAGCGGGGCAGAATGCGCTACACCTTC

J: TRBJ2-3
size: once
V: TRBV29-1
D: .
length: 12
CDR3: CSVETTADTQYF
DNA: TGCAGCGTTGAAACCACGGCAGATACGCAGTATTTT

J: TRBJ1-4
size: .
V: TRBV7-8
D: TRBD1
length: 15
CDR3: CASSPWGTGVEKLFF
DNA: TGTGCCAGCAGCCCCTGGGGGACAGGGGTCGAAAAACTGTTTTTT

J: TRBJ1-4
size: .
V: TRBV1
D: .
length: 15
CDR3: CTSSQVAGGPEKLFF
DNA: TGCACCAGCAGCCAAGTCGCAGGGGGCCCCGAAAAACTGTTTTTT

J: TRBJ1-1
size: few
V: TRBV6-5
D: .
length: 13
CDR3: CASSFEGNTEAFF
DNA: TGTGCCAGCAGTTTTGAGGGGAACACTGAAGCTTTCTTT

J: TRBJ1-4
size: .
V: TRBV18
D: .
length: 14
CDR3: CASSPRASEEKLFF
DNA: TGTGCCAGCTCACCCAGGGCCTCGGAAGAAAAACTGTTTTTT

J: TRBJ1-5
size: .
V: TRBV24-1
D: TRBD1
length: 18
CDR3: CATSDNYGQGSGNQPQHF
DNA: TGTGCCACCAGTGACAACTATGGACAGGGTAGCGGCAATCAGCCCCAGCATTTT

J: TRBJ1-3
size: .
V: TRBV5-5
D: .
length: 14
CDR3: CASSMNERRNTIYF
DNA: TGTGCCAGCAGCATGAACGAGCGGAGAAACACCATATATTTT

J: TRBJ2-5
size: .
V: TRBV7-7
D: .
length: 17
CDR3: CASSLGESLTSGETQYF
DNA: TGTGCCAGCAGCTTAGGAGAATCTCTCACCAGCGGAGAGACCCAGTACTTC

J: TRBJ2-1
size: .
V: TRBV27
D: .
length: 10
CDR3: CASSSNKQFF
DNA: TGTGCCAGCAGTTCTAATAAGCAGTTCTTC

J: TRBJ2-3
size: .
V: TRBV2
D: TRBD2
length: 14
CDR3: CASSLAGDTDTQYF
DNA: TGTGCCAGCAGCCTAGCGGGGGACACAGATACGCAGTATTTT

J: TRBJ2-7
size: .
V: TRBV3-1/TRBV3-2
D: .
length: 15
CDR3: CASSQTRAIPYEQYF
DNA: TGTGCCAGCAGCCAAACTAGGGCGATACCCTACGAGCAGTACTTC

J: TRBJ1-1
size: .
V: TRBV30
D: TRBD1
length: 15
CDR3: CAWRYAGTAATEAFF
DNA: TGTGCCTGGAGATATGCCGGGACAGCAGCAACTGAAGCTTTCTTT

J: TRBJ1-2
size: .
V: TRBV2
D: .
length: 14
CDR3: CASKSTDAGSGYTF
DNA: TGTGCCAGCAAGAGTACCGACGCAGGCAGTGGCTACACCTTC

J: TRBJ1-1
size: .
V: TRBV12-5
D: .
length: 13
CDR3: CASGLNGNTEAFF
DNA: TGTGCTAGTGGTTTGAACGGGAACACTGAAGCTTTCTTT

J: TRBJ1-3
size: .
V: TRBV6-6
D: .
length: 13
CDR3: CASSYSNSNTIYF
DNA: TGTGCCAGCAGTTACTCGAACTCAAACACCATATATTTT

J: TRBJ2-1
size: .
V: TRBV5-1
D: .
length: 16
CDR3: CASSSDGQFLYNEQFF
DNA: TGCGCCAGCAGCTCGGACGGACAGTTCCTTTACAATGAGCAGTTCTTC

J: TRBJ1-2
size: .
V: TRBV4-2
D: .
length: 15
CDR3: CASSQPGERGGGYTF
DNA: TGTGCCAGCAGCCAACCTGGGGAGAGGGGGGGAGGCTACACCTTC

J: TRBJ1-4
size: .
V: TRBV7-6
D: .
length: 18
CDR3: CASSLIAEAGVTNEKLFF
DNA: TGTGCCAGCAGCTTAATAGCCGAGGCCGGGGTAACTAATGAAAAACTGTTTTTT

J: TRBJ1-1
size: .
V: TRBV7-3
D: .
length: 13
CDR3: CASSLQVNTEAFF
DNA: TGTGCCAGCAGCTTACAGGTTAACACTGAAGCTTTCTTT

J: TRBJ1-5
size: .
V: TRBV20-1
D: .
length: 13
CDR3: CSVSRGVISPQHF
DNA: TGCAGTGTTAGTAGGGGCGTAATCAGCCCCCAGCATTTT

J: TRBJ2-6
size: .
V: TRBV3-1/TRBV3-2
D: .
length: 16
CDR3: CASSQEMRSGANVLTF
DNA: TGTGCCAGCAGCCAAGAAATGCGCTCTGGGGCCAACGTCCTGACTTTC

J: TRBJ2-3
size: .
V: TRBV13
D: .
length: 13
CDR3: CASSPQGFDTQYF
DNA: TGTGCCAGCAGCCCACAGGGATTTGATACGCAGTATTTT

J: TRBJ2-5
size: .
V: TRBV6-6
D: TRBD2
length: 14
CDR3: CASSTVSGGATQYF
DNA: TGTGCCAGCAGTACCGTTAGCGGGGGGGCGACCCAGTACTTC

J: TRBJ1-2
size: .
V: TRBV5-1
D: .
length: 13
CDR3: CASRLAGLYGYTF
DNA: TGCGCCAGCAGATTGGCAGGTCTCTATGGCTACACCTTC

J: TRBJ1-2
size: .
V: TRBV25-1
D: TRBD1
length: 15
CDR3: CASSSGNRGGYGYTF
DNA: TGTGCCAGCAGCTCAGGGAACAGGGGGGGTTATGGCTACACCTTC

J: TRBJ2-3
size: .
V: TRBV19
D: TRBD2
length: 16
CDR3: CASSPRVRGGTDTQYF
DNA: TGTGCCAGTAGCCCACGGGTTCGGGGGGGCACAGATACGCAGTATTTT